These 20 T cell receptor beta chains came from one sample sequenced in a study of blood T cells in healthy people across ages. A sample-barcoded 5' primer and a J-beta primer mix were used in a second PCR of roughly 7 to 11 cycles. TCRdb independently ran MiXCR on the 5' RACE reads; one entry per CDR3 protein. The table shows hundreds of thousands of distinct CDR3 sequences, with roughly 45% occurring only once. The specimen sequenced was blood. These receptors were collected from a woman aged 55-69 years in good health.

V is TRBV5-1 and J is TRBJ1-3, with 9 bases that match TRBD1. V lost 4 bases, J lost 8 bases, and 13 bases stayed unmatched. Germline V gives CDR1 SGHRS, CDR2 YFSETQ. The CDR3 totals 16 residues. The CDR3 loop is CASSPGQGNAVYTIYF. The CDR3 DNA follows: TGCGCCAGCAGCCCCGGACAGGGGAACGCGGTCTACACCATATATTTT. The variable domain in full, with the rest retrieved from reference TRBV5-1 and TRBJ1-3, is KAGVTQTPRYLIKTRGQQVTLSCSPISGHRSVSWYQQTPGQGLQFLFEYFSETQRNKGNFPGRFSGRQFSNSRSEMNVSTLELGDSALYLCASSPGQGNAVYTIYFGEGSWLTVV.

Comment on this clonotype: A read error may produce the germline difference seen at one junction end. The chain uses TRBV7-7 and TRBJ2-7, with 7 bases aligning to TRBD2. From germline, CDR1 is SSHAT and CDR2 FNYEAQ (reference sequence). CDR3 length equals 15 residues. The CDR3 bases are TGTGCTAGCAGCGGGCTAGCGAGTATGGGGGGGGAGCAGTACTTC. This gives the protein CASSGLASMGGEQYF.

The chain uses TRBV10-3 and TRBJ1-1; 12 bases align to TRBD1. V lost 0 bases and J lost 6; bases outside the gene matches: 2. The CDR3 has 15 residues. Germline V gene sequence: CDR1 ENHRY, CDR2 SYGVKD. The DNA of the CDR3 is TGTGCCATCAGTGAGTCCGGGACAGGGGGCCCTGAAGCTTTCTTT. This translates into CAISESGTGGPEAFF.

The genes are TRBV4-3 and TRBJ2-3, with TRBD1 identical over 9 bases. The ends lost 0 bases at V and 5 bases at J; junction bases unmatched: 9. Germline V gene lookup returns CDR1 LGHNA and CDR2 YSLEER. The CDR3 loop spans 17 amino acids. The CDR3 DNA is TGCGCCAGCAGCCAAGATGATCGGGGACAGGGCCGAGATACGCAGTATTTT. Amino acid sequence: CASSQDDRGQGRDTQYF.

The chain links TRBV6-5 to TRBJ1-5, with D unresolved. CDR1 and CDR2 (germline): MNHEY, SVGAGI. V gave up 4 bases and J gave up 6 bases, with 7 bases separating them. This CDR3 region has 12 residues. The CDR3 nucleotides are TGTGCCAGCAGTTCCCCCCCTCAGCCCCAGCATTTT. Its translation is CASSSPPQPQHF.

The V call is TRBV20-1, the J call TRBJ2-7; no definite D call. Looked up from germline, CDR1 is DFQATT and CDR2 is SNEGSKA (reference sequence). V was trimmed by 6 bases and J by 1 base, leaving 13 bases between them. CDR3 length: 13 amino acids. The CDR3 nucleotides are TGCAGTGCCCGAAGCCCCGATTCCTACGAGCAGTACTTC. It specifies CSARSPDSYEQYF.

The chain joins TRBV28 to TRBJ2-3; 7 bases are a match to TRBD1. The trim removed 6 bases at V and 2 bases at J, leaving 8 bases unmatched. The CDR3 is 15 residues long. CDR1 is MDHEN, CDR2 SYDVKM, per germline. The CDR3 nucleotides read TGTGCCAGCAGGAAAGCAGGGACAGTCACAGATACGCAGTATTTT. Amino acids: CASRKAGTVTDTQYF.

The CDR3 is CASSLFLTSGSDEQFF. The CDR3 DNA reads TGTGCCAGCAGTTTATTCCTTACTAGCGGGAGCGATGAGCAGTTCTTC. V usage is TRBV27 and J usage is TRBJ2-1; 11 bases fit TRBD2. This CDR3 is 16 amino acids long. In germline, CDR1 is MNHEY, CDR2 SMNVEV (reference sequence). V dropped 1 base and J dropped 8; count of bases not matched to a gene: 7.

This clonotype was seen at least ten times. This chain joins TRBV6-2 or TRBV6-3 and TRBJ2-1; no reliable D call. V dropped 10 bases and J dropped 4 bases, with 14 bases sitting between them. This CDR3 has 13 amino acids. CDR1 MNHEY and CDR2 SVGEGT come from the germline V gene. The CDR3 region is CATAWRSYNEQFF. The CDR3 DNA follows: TGTGCCACCGCCTGGCGATCTTACAATGAGCAGTTCTTC.

This rearrangement joins TRBV6-2 or TRBV6-3 to TRBJ1-2, with 7 bases aligning to TRBD1. Germline V lookup: CDR1 MNHEY, CDR2 SVGEGT. The junction had 9 bases not matched to a gene; V was cut back by 0 bases and J by 5 bases. CDR3 length equals 16 residues. DNA of the CDR3: TGTGCCAGCAGTTACTCGACGGCAGGGGGAATGTATGGCTACACCTTC. Protein sequence: CASSYSTAGGMYGYTF.

This clonotype was picked up a small number of times. The chain is built from TRBV29-1 and TRBJ2-5; 7 bases are shared with TRBD2. V was clipped by 3 bases and J by 11 bases; unmatched bases: 21. Looked up from germline, CDR1 is SQVTM and CDR2 is ANQGSEA. The CDR3 spans 16 residues. The CDR3 DNA reads TGCAGCGTTGACAGCCTTTTGGCGGGAGTACTCAATGAGCAGTACTTC. It is translated as CSVDSLLAGVLNEQYF.

This chain links TRBV15 with TRBJ1-2; D not certain. The CDR3 is 18 amino acids. CDR1 and CDR2 (germline): LNHNV, YYDKDF (reference sequence). Trimming removed 6 bases from V and 5 bases from J, with 28 bases in between. This CDR3 is CATRKSTFGSGRLYGYTF. DNA of the CDR3: TGTGCCACCAGGAAGAGTACGTTTGGCTCCGGCAGATTATATGGCTACACCTTC.

This clonotype has more than one count but fewer than ten. V gene TRBV4-2 combines with J gene TRBJ2-1; 12 nucleotides line up with TRBD2. The germline CDR1 and CDR2 sequences are LGHNA and YNFKEQ. The CDR3 totals 16 residues. Trimming at V came to 0 bases and at J to 7 bases, leaving 4 bases not matched to a gene. The CDR3 spells CASSQDPSGGANEQFF. The DNA for the CDR3 is TGTGCCAGCAGCCAAGATCCTAGCGGGGGGGCGAATGAGCAGTTCTTC.

This rearrangement joins TRBV7-3 to TRBJ1-4, with 9 nucleotides matching TRBD1. CDR1 is SGHTA, CDR2 FQGTGA, per germline. The CDR3 consists of 15 residues. V trimming: 1 base; J trimming: 6 bases; junction bases outside the gene matches: 3. DNA of the CDR3: TGTGCCAGCAGCTTAAGGGGACAGGGTGATGAAAAACTGTTTTTT. This gives the protein CASSLRGQGDEKLFF.

V usage is TRBV7-8 and J usage is TRBJ2-1; 10 bases agree with TRBD1. The CDR3 covers 15 residues. Germline-derived CDR1 and CDR2 are SGHVS and FQNEAQ. Trimming at V came to 7 bases and at J to 8 bases, leaving 11 bases not matched to a gene. The CDR3 here is CASNLKTGGVDEQFF. Here the CDR3 DNA reads TGTGCCAGCAACCTAAAGACAGGGGGCGTCGATGAGCAGTTCTTC.

This clonotype was observed once. The V and J genes are TRBV20-1 and TRBJ2-4; a weak D match, TRBD2 (6 bases). The J call may be wrong; the DNA end is better matched by TRBJ2-5. The germline V gene has CDR1 DFQATT and CDR2 SNEGSKA (reference sequence). The CDR3 is 14 residues long. CDR3 residues: CSANRGRSQETQYF. The CDR3 DNA reads TGCAGTGCCAATCGAGGGAGGAGTCAAGAGACCCAGTACTTC.

V usage is TRBV4-3 and J usage is TRBJ2-5; no firm D call. V dropped 0 bases and J dropped 5 bases, with 10 bases sitting between them. Germline lookup yields CDR1 LGHNA and CDR2 YSLEER. This CDR3 is 14 amino acids long. CDR3 residues: CASSQDSKGETQYF. CDR3 DNA: TGCGCCAGCAGCCAAGATTCTAAAGGGGAGACCCAGTACTTC.

Turning to this clonotype: This may be a read error: a much more frequent sequence differs by one nucleotide. The rearrangement uses TRBV11-2 and TRBJ2-3; D may match TRBD1 or TRBD2 (6 bases each). The V end was cut by 4 bases, the J end by 5 bases, with 13 bases between. Germline-derived CDR1 and CDR2 are SGHAT and FQNNGV. CDR3 length: 14 amino acids. The CDR3 loop is CASSSYGGKDTQYF. CDR3 coding DNA: TGTGCCAGCAGCTCCTACGGGGGCAAAGATACGCAGTATTTT.

This clonotype was seen a few times. The chain carries TRBV5-5 and TRBJ2-7; TRBD2 agrees at 8 bases. The germline CDR1 and CDR2 sequences are SGHKS and YYEKEE (reference sequence). The ends lost 1 base at V and 3 bases at J; junction bases unmatched: 6. This CDR3 contains 15 residues. CDR3 sequence (DNA): TGTGCCAGCAGCTTGAGCGGGGGACCTCTCTACGAGCAGTACTTC. Translation: CASSLSGGPLYEQYF.

This rearrangement joins TRBV25-1 to TRBJ2-1; the match to TRBD2 covers 10 bases. CDR3 length: 14 residues. Germline loops: CDR1 MGHDK, CDR2 SYGVNS. Losses at the gene ends were 6 bases for V and 3 bases for J; bases not matched to a gene: 2. CDR3 sequence: CASRSGGGYNEQFF. CDR3 coding DNA: TGTGCCAGCAGGAGCGGGGGGGGCTACAATGAGCAGTTCTTC.